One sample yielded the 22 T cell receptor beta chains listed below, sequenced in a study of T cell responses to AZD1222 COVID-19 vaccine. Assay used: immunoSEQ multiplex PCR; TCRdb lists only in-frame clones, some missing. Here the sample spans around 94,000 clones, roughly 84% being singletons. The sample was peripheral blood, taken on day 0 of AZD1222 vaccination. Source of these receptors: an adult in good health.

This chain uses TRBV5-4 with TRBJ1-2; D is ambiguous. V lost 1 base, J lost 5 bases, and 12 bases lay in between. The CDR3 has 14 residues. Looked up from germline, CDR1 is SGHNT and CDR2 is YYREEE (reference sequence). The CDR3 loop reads CASSLIGSGYGYTF. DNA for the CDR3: TGTGCCAGCAGCTTGATCGGCTCGGGGTATGGCTACACCTTC.

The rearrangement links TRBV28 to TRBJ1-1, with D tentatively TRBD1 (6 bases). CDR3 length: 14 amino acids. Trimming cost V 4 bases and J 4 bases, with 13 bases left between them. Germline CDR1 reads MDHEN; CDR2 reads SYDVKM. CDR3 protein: CASSSTGLRTEAFF. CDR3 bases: TGTGCCAGCAGTTCAACAGGGTTGCGCACTGAAGCTTTCTTT.

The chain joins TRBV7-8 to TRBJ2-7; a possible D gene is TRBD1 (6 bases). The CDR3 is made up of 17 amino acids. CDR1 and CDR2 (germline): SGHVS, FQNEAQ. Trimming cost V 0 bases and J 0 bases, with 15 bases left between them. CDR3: CASSLARPGHRSYEQYF. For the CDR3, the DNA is TGTGCCAGCAGCTTAGCGAGACCGGGACACCGCTCCTACGAGCAGTACTTC.

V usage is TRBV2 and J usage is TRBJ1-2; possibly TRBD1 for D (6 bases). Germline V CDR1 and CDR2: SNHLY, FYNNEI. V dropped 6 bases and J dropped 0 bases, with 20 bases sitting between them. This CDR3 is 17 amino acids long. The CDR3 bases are TGTGCCAGCAGAACGGTACCGGGACAAGGGTCTAACTATGGCTACACCTTC. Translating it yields CASRTVPGQGSNYGYTF.

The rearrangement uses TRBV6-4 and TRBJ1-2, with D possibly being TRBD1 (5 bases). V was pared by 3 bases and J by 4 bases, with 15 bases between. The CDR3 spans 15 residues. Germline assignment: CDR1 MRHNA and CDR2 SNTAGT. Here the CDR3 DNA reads TGTGCCAGCAGTGAAGCGATGGGGCAGGGCTATGGCTACACCTTC. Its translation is CASSEAMGQGYGYTF.

The CDR3 DNA sequence: TGCAGTGCTAGTCCCGAACAGGGTTTATATGGCTACACCTTC. This codes for CSASPEQGLYGYTF. The rearrangement uses TRBV20-1 and TRBJ1-2; perhaps TRBD1 as D (6 bases). This CDR3 spans 14 amino acids. In germline, CDR1 is DFQATT, CDR2 SNEGSKA (reference sequence). Trimming left V 3 bases short and J 5 bases short, with 16 bases between.

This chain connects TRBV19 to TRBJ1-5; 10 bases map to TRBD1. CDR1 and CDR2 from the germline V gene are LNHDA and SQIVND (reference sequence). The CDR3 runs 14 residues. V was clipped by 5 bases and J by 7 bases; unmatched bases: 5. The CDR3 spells CASSGTGAEQPQHF. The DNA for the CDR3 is TGTGCCAGTAGTGGGACAGGGGCAGAGCAGCCCCAGCATTTT.

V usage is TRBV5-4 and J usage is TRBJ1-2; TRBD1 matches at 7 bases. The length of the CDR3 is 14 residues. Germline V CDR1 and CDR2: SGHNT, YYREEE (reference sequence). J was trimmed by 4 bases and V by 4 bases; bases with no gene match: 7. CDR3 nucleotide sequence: TGTGCCAGCAGCCCCCGGGACAGCGGCTATGGCTACACCTTC. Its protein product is CASSPRDSGYGYTF.

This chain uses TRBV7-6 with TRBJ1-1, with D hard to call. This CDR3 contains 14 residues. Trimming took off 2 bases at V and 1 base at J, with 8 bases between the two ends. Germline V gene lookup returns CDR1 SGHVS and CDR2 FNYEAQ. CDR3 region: CASSLMTQNTEAFF. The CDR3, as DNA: TGTGCCAGCAGCTTAATGACGCAGAACACTGAAGCTTTCTTT. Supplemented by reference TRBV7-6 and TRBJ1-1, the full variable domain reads GAGVSQSPRYKVTKRGQDVALRCDPISGHVSLYWYRQALGQGPEFLTYFNYEAQQDKSGLPNDRFSAERPEGSISTLTIQRTEQRDSAMYRCASSLMTQNTEAFFGQGTRLTVV.

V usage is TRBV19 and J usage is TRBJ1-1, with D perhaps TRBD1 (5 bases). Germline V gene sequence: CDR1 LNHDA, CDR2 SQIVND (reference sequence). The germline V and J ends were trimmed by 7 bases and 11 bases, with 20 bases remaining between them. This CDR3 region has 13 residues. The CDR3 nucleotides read TGTGCCAGTACTCAAAGATGGGGCCTGGGGGCTTTCTTT. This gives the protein CASTQRWGLGAFF. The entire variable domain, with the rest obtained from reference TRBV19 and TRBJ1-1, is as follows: DGGITQSPKYLFRKEGQNVTLSCEQNLNHDAMYWYRQDPGQGLRLIYYSQIVNDFQKGDIAEGYSVSREKKESFPLTVTSAQKNPTAFYLCASTQRWGLGAFFGQGTRLTVV.

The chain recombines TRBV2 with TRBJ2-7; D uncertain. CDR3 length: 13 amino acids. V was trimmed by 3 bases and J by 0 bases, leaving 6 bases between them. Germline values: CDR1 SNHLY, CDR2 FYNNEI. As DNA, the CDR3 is TGTGCCAGCAGTGATAGGTACTCCTACGAGCAGTACTTC. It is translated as CASSDRYSYEQYF. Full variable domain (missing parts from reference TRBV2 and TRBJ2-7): EPEVTQTPSHQVTQMGQEVILRCVPISNHLYFYWYRQILGQKVEFLVSFYNNEISEKSEIFDDQFSVERPDGSNFTLKIRSTKLEDSAMYFCASSDRYSYEQYFGPGTRLTVT.

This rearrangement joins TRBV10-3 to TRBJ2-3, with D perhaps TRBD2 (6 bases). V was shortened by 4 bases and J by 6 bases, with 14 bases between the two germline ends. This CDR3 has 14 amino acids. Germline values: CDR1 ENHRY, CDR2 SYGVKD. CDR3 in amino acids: CAISAGDRPDTQYF. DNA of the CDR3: TGTGCCATCAGTGCGGGGGACCGTCCGGATACGCAGTATTTT.

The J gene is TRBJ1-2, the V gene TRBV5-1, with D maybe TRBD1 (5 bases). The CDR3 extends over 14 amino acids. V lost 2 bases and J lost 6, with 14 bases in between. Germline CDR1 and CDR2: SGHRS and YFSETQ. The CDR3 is CASSFQMTADGYTF. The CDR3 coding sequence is TGCGCCAGCAGCTTTCAAATGACAGCCGATGGCTACACCTTC.

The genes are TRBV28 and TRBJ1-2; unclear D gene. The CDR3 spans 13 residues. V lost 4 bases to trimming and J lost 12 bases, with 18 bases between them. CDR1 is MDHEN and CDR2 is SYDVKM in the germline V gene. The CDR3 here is CASSSIEEGGNTF. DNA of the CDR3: TGTGCCAGCAGTTCCATAGAGGAGGGCGGGAACACCTTC.

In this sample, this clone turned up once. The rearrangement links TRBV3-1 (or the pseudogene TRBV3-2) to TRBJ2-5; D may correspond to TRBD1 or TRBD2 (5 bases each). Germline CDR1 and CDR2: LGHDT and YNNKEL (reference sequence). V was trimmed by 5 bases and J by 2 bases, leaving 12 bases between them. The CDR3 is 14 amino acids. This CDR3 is CASSTRDGQETQYF. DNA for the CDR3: TGTGCCAGCAGCACCCGGGACGGGCAAGAGACCCAGTACTTC.

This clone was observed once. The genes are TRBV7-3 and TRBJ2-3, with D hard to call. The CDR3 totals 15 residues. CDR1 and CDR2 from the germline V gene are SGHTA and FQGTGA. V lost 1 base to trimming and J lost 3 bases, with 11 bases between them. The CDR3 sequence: CASSLRSSGTDTQYF. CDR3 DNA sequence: TGTGCCAGCAGCTTAAGGTCTAGTGGGACAGATACGCAGTATTTT.

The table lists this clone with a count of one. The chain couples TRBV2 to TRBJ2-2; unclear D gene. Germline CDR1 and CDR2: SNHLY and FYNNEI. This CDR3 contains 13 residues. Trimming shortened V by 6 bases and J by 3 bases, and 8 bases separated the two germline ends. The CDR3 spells CASRGDYTGELFF. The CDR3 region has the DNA TGTGCCAGCAGGGGCGACTACACCGGGGAGCTGTTTTTT. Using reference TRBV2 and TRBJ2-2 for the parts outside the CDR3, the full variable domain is EPEVTQTPSHQVTQMGQEVILRCVPISNHLYFYWYRQILGQKVEFLVSFYNNEISEKSEIFDDQFSVERPDGSNFTLKIRSTKLEDSAMYFCASRGDYTGELFFGEGSRLTVL.

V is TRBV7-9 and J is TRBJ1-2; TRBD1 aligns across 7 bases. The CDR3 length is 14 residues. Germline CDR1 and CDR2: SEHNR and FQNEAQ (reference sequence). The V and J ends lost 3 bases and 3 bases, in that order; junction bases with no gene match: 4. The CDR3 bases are TGTGCCAGCAGCTTCGAACAGGGGTACTATGGCTACACCTTC. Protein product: CASSFEQGYYGYTF.

CDR3 residues: CASSPGVVTRGYGYTF. CDR3 nucleotide sequence: TGTGCCAGCAGCCCCGGGGTAGTCACGAGGGGTTATGGCTACACCTTC. This chain joins TRBV7-2 and TRBJ1-2, with a weak D call TRBD1 (5 bases). Germline V lookup: CDR1 SGHTA, CDR2 FQGNSA. This CDR3 spans 16 amino acids. V was trimmed by 5 bases and J by 5 bases, leaving 21 bases between them.

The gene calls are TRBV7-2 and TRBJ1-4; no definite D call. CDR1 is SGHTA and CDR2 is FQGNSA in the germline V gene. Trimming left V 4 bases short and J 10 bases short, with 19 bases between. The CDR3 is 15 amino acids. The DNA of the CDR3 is TGTGCCAGCAGCTCAACGCTACCGCTGGGAGGAAAACTGTTTTTT. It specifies CASSSTLPLGGKLFF.

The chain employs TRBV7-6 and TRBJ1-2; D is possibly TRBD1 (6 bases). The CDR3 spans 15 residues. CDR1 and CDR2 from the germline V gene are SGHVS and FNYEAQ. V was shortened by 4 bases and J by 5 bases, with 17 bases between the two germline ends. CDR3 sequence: CASSSATGYRYGYTF. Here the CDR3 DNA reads TGTGCCAGCAGCTCTGCCACAGGGTATCGGTATGGCTACACCTTC.

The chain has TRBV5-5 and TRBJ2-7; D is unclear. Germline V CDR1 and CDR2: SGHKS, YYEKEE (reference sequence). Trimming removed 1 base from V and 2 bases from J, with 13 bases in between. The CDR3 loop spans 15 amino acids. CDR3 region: CASSLLVLPPYEQYF. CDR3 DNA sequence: TGTGCCAGCAGCTTGCTGGTATTACCTCCCTACGAGCAGTACTTC.